The 28 T cell receptor beta chains below all came from one sample that was sequenced in a study of T-cell memory formation after mild COVID-19. TCRdb redid the calling of the 5' RACE reads with MiXCR, one entry per CDR3 protein. This sample has around 250,000 distinct CDR3 sequences, with around 15% found just once. The sequenced sample consisted of PBMCs or a T cell subset sorted from them (not recorded which). Receptors originate from a man younger than 35 who had mild COVID-19 (a few samples of this study predate the infection). Cell type and time point are not known.

This clonotype was counted at least ten times. The chain links TRBV7-2 to TRBJ1-6; D gene unclear. V was clipped by 5 bases and J by 6 bases, with 5 bases between them. From germline, CDR1 is SGHTA and CDR2 FQGNSA. This CDR3 region has 12 residues. As DNA, the CDR3 is TGTGCCAGCAGCCCAACTAATTCACCCCTCCACTTT. It specifies CASSPTNSPLHF.

The chain carries TRBV29-1 and TRBJ1-1; the D is unclear. V lost 4 bases and J lost 0, with 6 bases in between. The CDR3 runs 12 residues. Per germline, CDR1 SQVTM and CDR2 ANQGSEA. The DNA of the CDR3 is TGCAGCGTTGCCCCCATGAACACTGAAGCTTTCTTT. Protein: CSVAPMNTEAFF.

This clonotype was detected only a few times. V is TRBV7-9 and J is TRBJ2-5, with a weak D call TRBD2 (5 bases). Germline CDR1 reads SEHNR; CDR2 reads FQNEAQ (reference sequence). The CDR3 contains 14 residues. V gave up 0 bases and J gave up 10 bases, with 15 bases separating them. In DNA, the CDR3 is TGTGCCAGCAGCTTAGCGTCCGACCTGGCGGGCCAGTACTTC. It encodes CASSLASDLAGQYF.

This clonotype was seen a handful of times. J is TRBJ2-1 and V is TRBV9; D remains ambiguous. V lost 3 bases, J lost 4 bases, and 5 bases lay in between. From germline, CDR1 is SGDLS and CDR2 YYNGEE. The CDR3 has 12 amino acids. CDR3 nucleotide sequence: TGTGCCAGCAGCGCAGGATACAATGAGCAGTTCTTC. As protein: CASSAGYNEQFF.

The genes are TRBV19 and TRBJ2-2; no reliable D call. This CDR3 comprises 15 residues. V was cut by 0 bases and J by 5 bases, with 10 bases left in between. Germline V gene data show CDR1 as LNHDA and CDR2 as SQIVND (reference sequence). The CDR3 is CASSIERQQTGELFF. CDR3 DNA: TGTGCCAGTAGTATAGAGCGGCAGCAAACCGGGGAGCTGTTTTTT.

This clonotype was found a few times. The rearrangement links TRBV6-2 or TRBV6-3 to TRBJ2-7, with a tentative D call TRBD1 (5 bases). There are 14 residues in the CDR3. The germline V and J ends were trimmed by 0 bases and 3 bases, with 9 bases remaining between them. Germline assignment: CDR1 MNHEY and CDR2 SVGEGT. The CDR3 bases are TGTGCCAGCAGTTACTCCAACAGGTTCTACGAGCAGTACTTC. Its translation is CASSYSNRFYEQYF.

There are a few counts of this clonotype. The chain links TRBV6-5 to TRBJ1-1, with TRBD1 as a possible D gene (5 bases). The CDR3 has 12 amino acids. CDR1 is MNHEY, CDR2 SVGAGI, per germline. The V end was cut by 6 bases, the J end by 6 bases, with 11 bases between. CDR3 in DNA: TGTGCCAGCAGCCGGGACGGCCCTGAAGCTTTCTTT. The encoded protein is CASSRDGPEAFF.

This clonotype was seen a few times. V is TRBV3-1 and J is TRBJ2-4; no clear D gene. The germline V gene has CDR1 LGHDT and CDR2 YNNKEL (reference sequence). This CDR3 has 15 amino acids. V dropped 2 bases and J dropped 0 bases, with 8 bases sitting between them. CDR3 nucleotides: TGTGCCAGCAGCCAAAGTCCGGGAGCCAAAAACATTCAGTACTTC. Its protein product is CASSQSPGAKNIQYF.

This chain joins TRBV4-3 and TRBJ1-2; D gene ambiguous. The CDR3 is made up of 16 amino acids. Per germline, CDR1 LGHNA and CDR2 YSLEER. V lost 1 base to trimming and J lost 2 bases, with 14 bases between them. CDR3 amino acids: CASSQAEPRANYGYTF. The CDR3 DNA sequence: TGCGCCAGCAGCCAAGCGGAACCCCGGGCCAACTATGGCTACACCTTC.

The chain carries TRBV4-2 and TRBJ2-2, with D perhaps matching TRBD1 or TRBD2 (5 bases each). The CDR3 runs 20 residues. Germline V gene sequence: CDR1 LGHNA, CDR2 YNFKEQ. V was shortened by 0 bases and J by 1 base, with 21 bases between the two germline ends. CDR3 in amino acids: CASSQDGARGAIRNTGELFF. As DNA, the CDR3 is TGTGCCAGCAGCCAAGATGGGGCAAGAGGGGCGATTCGGAACACCGGGGAGCTGTTTTTT.

The rearrangement joins TRBV4-3 to TRBJ2-1; D is possibly TRBD2 (5 bases). This CDR3 region has 16 residues. Germline V gene sequence: CDR1 LGHNA, CDR2 YSLEER. V lost 4 bases and J lost 4, with 17 bases in between. The CDR3 loop reads CASSRLTSSEYNEQFF. CDR3 bases: TGCGCCAGCAGCCGCCTCACTAGTTCCGAGTACAATGAGCAGTTCTTC.

This clonotype was counted between two and nine times. The CDR3 is CASRGGWGYTF. The CDR3, as DNA: TGTGCCAGCAGGGGGGGATGGGGCTACACCTTC. The gene calls are TRBV12-3 or TRBV12-4 and TRBJ1-2; D perhaps matches TRBD1 (5 bases). CDR3 length: 11 amino acids. Trimming took 6 bases from V and 8 from J, leaving 10 bases between them.

The chain couples TRBV12-3 or TRBV12-4 to TRBJ2-1, with D possibly matching TRBD1 (5 bases). Trimming stripped 3 bases from V and 3 bases from J, with 12 bases between. This CDR3 has 15 residues. The CDR3 DNA follows: TGTGCCAGCAGTTTGACAGCCGGTGTCTACAATGAGCAGTTCTTC. Encoded protein: CASSLTAGVYNEQFF.

A few counts support this clonotype. The rearrangement links TRBV12-3 or TRBV12-4 to TRBJ1-1, with a tentative D call TRBD1 (6 bases). V lost 6 bases and J lost 4, with 15 bases in between. CDR3 length: 14 amino acids. The CDR3 region is CASSFTYRVTEAFF. The CDR3 nucleotides are TGTGCCAGCAGCTTTACCTACAGGGTCACTGAAGCTTTCTTT.

The J gene is TRBJ2-2, the V gene TRBV27, with a possible D match to TRBD2 (5 bases). Germline V CDR1 and CDR2: MNHEY, SMNVEV (reference sequence). The CDR3 totals 14 residues. V was clipped by 6 bases and J by 4 bases, with 12 bases between them. The chain's CDR3 is CASREDLFTGELFF. DNA of the CDR3: TGTGCCAGCAGGGAGGACCTATTCACCGGGGAGCTGTTTTTT.

Only a few counts were recorded for this clonotype. The chain uses TRBV10-3 and TRBJ2-2, with 7 bases aligning to TRBD1. Losses at the gene ends were 2 bases for V and 2 bases for J; bases not matched to a gene: 2. CDR1 is ENHRY and CDR2 is SYGVKD in the germline V gene. CDR3 length equals 15 residues. This CDR3 reads CAISERTGNTGELFF. CDR3 sequence (DNA): TGTGCCATCAGTGAGAGGACAGGTAACACCGGGGAGCTGTTTTTT.

This clonotype was found a few times. The chain joins TRBV10-3 to TRBJ2-5; 9 bases agree with TRBD2. V shed 9 bases and J 0 bases; nucleotides not matched to a gene: 2. Germline V gives CDR1 ENHRY, CDR2 SYGVKD. CDR3 length: 13 residues. The CDR3 DNA sequence: TGTGCCATTCAGCGGGGGGACCAAGAGACCCAGTACTTC. Protein: CAIQRGDQETQYF.

The sample holds many counts of this clonotype. This rearrangement joins TRBV10-1 to TRBJ2-3, with 8 bases fitting TRBD1. Germline CDR1 reads WNHNN; CDR2 reads SYGVQD (reference sequence). V was clipped by 5 bases and J by 5 bases; unmatched bases: 12. The CDR3 totals 16 residues. CDR3 DNA: TGCGCCAGCAGTTGGAACCCGACAGGGGTGAGAGATACGCAGTATTTT. This gives the protein CASSWNPTGVRDTQYF.

This clonotype was picked up a small number of times. The rearrangement links TRBV7-3 to TRBJ1-1, with D uncertain. This CDR3 is built from 14 residues. CDR1 SGHTA and CDR2 FQGTGA come from the germline V gene. V was clipped by 5 bases and J by 5 bases, with 15 bases between them. This CDR3 reads CASSPSGLGTEAFF. CDR3 bases: TGTGCCAGCAGCCCTTCTGGGTTGGGAACTGAAGCTTTCTTT.

This clonotype was recorded a few times. This chain links TRBV12-3 or TRBV12-4 with TRBJ1-6; the D gene is possibly TRBD1 (5 bases). The CDR3 is made up of 15 amino acids. Trimming removed 5 bases at V and 6 bases at J, with 14 bases between. The CDR3 protein is CASSGGGATNSPLHF. The CDR3 DNA sequence: TGTGCCAGCAGTGGGGGTGGCGCAACTAATTCACCCCTCCACTTT.

This clonotype showed up just a few times. V and J are TRBV21-1 and TRBJ1-3. TRBV21-1 is a pseudogene. The CDR3 has 16 amino acids. The CDR3 region has the DNA TGTGCCAGCAGCACCCAGGCGAGTGGCTCTGGAAACACCATATATTTT. Its translation is CASSTQASGSGNTIYF.

The CDR3 reads CASSHDGKSSYNSPLHF. In nucleotides, the CDR3 is TGTGCCAGCAGCCACGATGGGAAGAGCTCCTATAATTCACCCCTCCACTTT. The genes are TRBV3-1 and TRBJ1-6, with D uncertain. The germline CDR1 and CDR2 sequences are LGHDT and YNNKEL (reference sequence). V shed 3 bases and J shed 0 bases, with 12 bases lying between them. The CDR3 has 17 residues. Using reference TRBV3-1 and TRBJ1-6 for the parts outside the CDR3, the full variable domain is DTAVSQTPKYLVTQMGNDKSIKCEQNLGHDTMYWYKQDSKKFLKIMFSYNNKELIINETVPNRFSPKSPDKAHLNLHINSLELGDSAVYFCASSHDGKSSYNSPLHFGNGTRLTVT.

This chain connects TRBV6-5 to TRBJ2-1; the D is unclear. V was shortened by 4 bases and J by 8 bases, with 9 bases between the two germline ends. The CDR3 sequence is 12 residues long. Germline V lookup: CDR1 MNHEY, CDR2 SVGAGI. The CDR3 spells CASSLVGHEQFF. For the CDR3, the DNA is TGTGCCAGCAGTTTAGTCGGGCATGAGCAGTTCTTC.

V is TRBV6-6 and J is TRBJ1-1; 7 positions match TRBD1. This CDR3 is built from 16 residues. Germline V CDR1 and CDR2: MNHNY, SVGAGI (reference sequence). V trimming: 0 bases; J trimming: 3 bases; junction bases outside the gene matches: 7. The CDR3 DNA reads as TGTGCCAGCAGTTACTCGAGGGGCAGGGGGGACACTGAAGCTTTCTTT. Amino acids: CASSYSRGRGDTEAFF.

The chain recombines TRBV27 with TRBJ2-2, with a possible D match to TRBD1 (6 bases). The CDR3 contains 13 residues. Trimming cost V 7 bases and J 10 bases, with 16 bases left between them. Germline CDR1 is MNHEY and CDR2 is SMNVEV (reference sequence). In nucleotides, the CDR3 is TGTGCCAGCATGGGGGCGCTTCGGAAGGAGCTGTTTTTT. Its translation is CASMGALRKELFF.

The chain couples TRBV18 to TRBJ2-3, with 8 bases lining up with TRBD1. CDR1 and CDR2 (germline): KGHSH, LQKENI. The CDR3 loop spans 17 amino acids. Losses at the gene ends were 0 bases for V and 4 bases for J; bases not matched to a gene: 9. This CDR3 reads CASSPPSTGVIADTQYF. DNA for the CDR3: TGTGCCAGCTCACCACCCTCGACAGGGGTTATCGCAGATACGCAGTATTTT.

V is TRBV9 and J is TRBJ1-2; D remains unclear. The CDR3 is made up of 14 amino acids. From germline, CDR1 is SGDLS and CDR2 YYNGEE. Trimming removed 0 bases from V and 6 bases from J, with 12 bases in between. This CDR3 reads CASSVGGSNHGYTF. Here the CDR3 DNA reads TGTGCCAGCAGCGTAGGAGGGTCGAACCATGGCTACACCTTC.

The rearrangement joins TRBV7-2 to TRBJ1-2; 9 bases agree with TRBD1. The germline CDR1 and CDR2 sequences are SGHTA and FQGNSA. The CDR3 is made up of 16 amino acids. V gave up 6 bases and J gave up 4 bases; unmatched junction bases: 12. The CDR3 sequence is CASRPSGTGGAYGYTF. DNA for the CDR3: TGTGCCAGCAGGCCCTCCGGAACAGGGGGCGCCTATGGCTACACCTTC.